Below are 10 T cell receptor beta chains sequenced from a single sample in a study of beta chain features in type 1 diabetes. Every bit of the isolated RNA underwent reverse transcription, so sequencing read expressed TCRB transcripts. Repertoires were generated with immunoSEQ multiplex PCR, while TCRdb's copy carries only in-frame clones and drops some. The sample lists 250,000 to 300,000 clones; roughly 8% were seen once. Sequencing input: central memory CD4+ T cells from blood. The receptor source for this set is a woman aged 18-29 years in good health.

This chain connects TRBV4-3 to TRBJ2-5, with D maybe TRBD2 (5 bases). The CDR3 contains 14 residues. V was pared by 1 base and J by 4 bases, with 10 bases between. Germline V CDR1 and CDR2: LGHNA, YSLEER. The DNA for the CDR3 is TGCGCCAGCAGCCAAGTAGTACGGGGAGAGACCCAGTACTTC. Translation gives CASSQVVRGETQYF.

This chain links TRBV7-2 with TRBJ1-5; 7 nucleotides match TRBD1. This CDR3 has 14 residues. Germline V lookup: CDR1 SGHTA, CDR2 FQGNSA. J gave up 3 bases and V 4 bases, and 3 bases lay outside the gene matches. CDR3 DNA sequence: TGTGCCAGCAGCTCCACAGGGGCCAATCAGCCCCAGCATTTT. It yields the protein CASSSTGANQPQHF.

This clone was counted many times. Other nucleotide sequences from this sample produce the same CDR3. DNA of the CDR3: TGTGCCAGCAGCTTCCAAGAGACCCAGTACTTC. Protein: CASSFQETQYF. The chain carries TRBV7-2 and TRBJ2-5; D gene ambiguous. Germline V lookup: CDR1 SGHTA, CDR2 FQGNSA. The CDR3 has 11 residues. Trimming pared 3 bases from V and 1 base from J, leaving 0 bases between.

There are a few counts of this clone. The V gene is TRBV5-4, the J gene TRBJ2-2; 7 bases align to TRBD1. V shed 2 bases, J shed 5 bases, and the junction held 6 bases outside the gene matches. CDR3 length: 15 amino acids. Germline V lookup: CDR1 SGHNT, CDR2 YYREEE (reference sequence). The CDR3 nucleotides are TGTGCCAGCAGCTTCAGGGGGTGGAGGACCGGGGAGCTGTTTTTT. This encodes CASSFRGWRTGELFF.

The V and J genes are TRBV6-1 and TRBJ2-7, with D hard to call. The CDR3 contains 15 residues. Germline CDR1 MNHNS, CDR2 SASEGT. V lost 1 base, J lost 0 bases, and 10 bases lay in between. The CDR3 protein is CASSEGGAYSYEQYV. CDR3 sequence (DNA): TGTGCCAGCAGTGAAGGCGGAGCGTACTCCTACGAGCAGTACGTC.

V gene TRBV7-6 combines with J gene TRBJ2-3, with D unresolved. This CDR3 is 13 amino acids long. Germline V gene data show CDR1 as SGHVS and CDR2 as FNYEAQ. Trimming left V 2 bases short and J 8 bases short, with 11 bases between. The CDR3 nucleotides are TGTGCCAGCAGCTTAACGGGCGTGTCTACGCAGTATTTT. Protein product: CASSLTGVSTQYF.

This chain uses TRBV9 with TRBJ2-1; 8 bases map to TRBD2. Germline V gives CDR1 SGDLS, CDR2 YYNGEE. V lost 0 bases, J lost 0 bases, and 8 bases stayed unmatched. The CDR3 totals 18 residues. The CDR3 DNA follows: TGTGCCAGCAGCGTAGCGGGGGGGCGTGCGGTCTCCTACAATGAGCAGTTCTTC. Protein product: CASSVAGGRAVSYNEQFF.

This clone came up a few times. The chain couples TRBV7-9 to TRBJ2-1; 8 positions match TRBD2. Germline CDR1 and CDR2: SEHNR and FQNEAQ (reference sequence). With 5 bases clipped from V and 3 bases from J, the junction kept 3 bases outside the gene matches. The CDR3 loop spans 14 amino acids. CDR3: CASSKTSDYNEQFF. The CDR3 DNA follows: TGTGCCAGCAGCAAGACTAGCGACTACAATGAGCAGTTCTTC.

The table lists this clone with many counts. This chain uses TRBV18 with TRBJ1-5, with 10 bases aligning to TRBD1. The CDR3 has 14 residues. The germline CDR1 and CDR2 sequences are KGHSH and LQKENI. V lost 6 bases, J lost 5 bases, and 4 bases stayed unmatched. This CDR3 reads CASSLGTGDQPQHF. The CDR3 DNA reads as TGTGCCAGCTCGCTAGGGACAGGGGATCAGCCCCAGCATTTT.

This clone was detected many times. CDR3 sequence reads: CASSATRTGNIQYF. The CDR3 bases are TGTGCCAGCAGCGCAACAAGGACGGGAAACATTCAGTACTTC. The J gene is TRBJ2-4, the V gene TRBV9; no firm D call. The CDR3 spans 14 residues. Germline values: CDR1 SGDLS, CDR2 YYNGEE. V lost 3 bases and J 6 bases, leaving 13 bases between the germline ends.